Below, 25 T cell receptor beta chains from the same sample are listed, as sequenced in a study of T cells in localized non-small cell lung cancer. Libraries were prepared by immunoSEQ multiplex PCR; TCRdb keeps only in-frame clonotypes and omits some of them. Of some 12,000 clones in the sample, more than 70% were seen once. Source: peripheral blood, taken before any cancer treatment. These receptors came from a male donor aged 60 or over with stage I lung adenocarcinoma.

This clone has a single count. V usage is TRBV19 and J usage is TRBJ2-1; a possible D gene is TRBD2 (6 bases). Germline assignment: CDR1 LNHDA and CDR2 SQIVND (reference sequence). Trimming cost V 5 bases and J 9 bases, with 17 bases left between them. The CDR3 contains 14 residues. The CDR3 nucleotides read TGTGCCAGTAGTCCCGGAAGCGGGCTTCGTGAGCAGTTCTTC. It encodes CASSPGSGLREQFF.

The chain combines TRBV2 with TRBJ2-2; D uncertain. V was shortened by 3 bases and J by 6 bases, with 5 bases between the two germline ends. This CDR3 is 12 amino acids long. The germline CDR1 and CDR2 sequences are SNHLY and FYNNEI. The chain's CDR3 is CASSDRAGELFF. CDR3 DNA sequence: TGTGCCAGCAGTGATAGGGCCGGGGAGCTGTTTTTT. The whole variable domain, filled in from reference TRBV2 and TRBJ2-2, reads EPEVTQTPSHQVTQMGQEVILRCVPISNHLYFYWYRQILGQKVEFLVSFYNNEISEKSEIFDDQFSVERPDGSNFTLKIRSTKLEDSAMYFCASSDRAGELFFGEGSRLTVL.

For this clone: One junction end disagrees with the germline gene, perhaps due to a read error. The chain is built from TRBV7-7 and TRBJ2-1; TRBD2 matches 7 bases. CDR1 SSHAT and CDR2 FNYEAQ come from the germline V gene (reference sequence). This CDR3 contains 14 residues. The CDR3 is CASSAELADNEQFF. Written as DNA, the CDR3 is TGTGCTAGCAGCGCAGAGCTAGCGGACAATGAGCAGTTCTTC.

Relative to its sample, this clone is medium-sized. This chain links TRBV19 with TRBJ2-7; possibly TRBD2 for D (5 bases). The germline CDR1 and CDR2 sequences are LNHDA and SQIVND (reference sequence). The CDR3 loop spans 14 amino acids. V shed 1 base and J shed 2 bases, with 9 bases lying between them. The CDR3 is CASSIVWGAYEQYF. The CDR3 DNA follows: TGTGCCAGTAGTATAGTGTGGGGAGCCTACGAGCAGTACTTC.

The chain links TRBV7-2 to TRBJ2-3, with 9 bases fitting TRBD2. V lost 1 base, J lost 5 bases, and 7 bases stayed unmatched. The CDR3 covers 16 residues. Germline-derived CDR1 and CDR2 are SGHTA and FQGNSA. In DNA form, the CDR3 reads TGTGCCAGCAGCTTAGTGAGCGGGAGGCAGGGAGATACGCAGTATTTT. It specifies CASSLVSGRQGDTQYF.

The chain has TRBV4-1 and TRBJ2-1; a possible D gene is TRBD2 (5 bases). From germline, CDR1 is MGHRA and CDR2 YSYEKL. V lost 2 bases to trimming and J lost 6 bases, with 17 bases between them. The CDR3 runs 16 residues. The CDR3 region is CASSQPRASFFNEQFF. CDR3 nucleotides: TGCGCCAGCAGCCAACCGCGGGCTAGCTTTTTCAATGAGCAGTTCTTC.

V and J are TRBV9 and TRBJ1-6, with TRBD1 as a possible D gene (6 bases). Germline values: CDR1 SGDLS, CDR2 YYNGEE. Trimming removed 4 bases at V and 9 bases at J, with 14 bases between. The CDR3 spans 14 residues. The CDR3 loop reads CASSKGGWGSPLHF. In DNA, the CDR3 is TGTGCCAGCAGCAAAGGGGGTTGGGGTTCACCCCTCCACTTT.

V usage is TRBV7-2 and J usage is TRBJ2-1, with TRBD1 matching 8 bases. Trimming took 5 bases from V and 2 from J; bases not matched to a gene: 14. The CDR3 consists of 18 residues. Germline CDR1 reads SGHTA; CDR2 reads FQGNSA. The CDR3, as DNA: TGTGCCAGCAGCACCCGACAGGGGTTAGCGGAAACCTACAATGAGCAGTTCTTC. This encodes CASSTRQGLAETYNEQFF. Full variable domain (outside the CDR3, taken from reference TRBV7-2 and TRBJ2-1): GAGVSQSPSNKVTEKGKDVELRCDPISGHTALYWYRQSLGQGLEFLIYFQGNSAPDKSGLPSDRFSAERTGGSVSTLTIQRTQQEDSAVYLCASSTRQGLAETYNEQFFGPGTRLTVL.

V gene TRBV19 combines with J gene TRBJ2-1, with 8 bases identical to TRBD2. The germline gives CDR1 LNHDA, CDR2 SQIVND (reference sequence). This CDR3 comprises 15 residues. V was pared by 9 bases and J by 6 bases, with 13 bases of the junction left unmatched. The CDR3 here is CASSTVAGRSNEQFF. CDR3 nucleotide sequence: TGTGCCAGCTCTACCGTAGCGGGACGGAGCAATGAGCAGTTCTTC.

This CDR3 reads CASSFRDIAQETQYF. The CDR3 DNA reads as TGTGCCAGCAGCTTTCGGGATATCGCTCAAGAGACCCAGTACTTC. The V and J genes are TRBV11-2 and TRBJ2-5, with D possibly being TRBD2 (5 bases). The V end was cut by 3 bases, the J end by 2 bases, with 13 bases between. Germline CDR1 and CDR2: SGHAT and FQNNGV. CDR3 length equals 15 residues. Looking up the rest from reference TRBV11-2 and TRBJ2-5 gives the full variable domain: EAGVAQSPRYKIIEKRQSVAFWCNPISGHATLYWYQQILGQGPKLLIQFQNNGVVDDSQLPKDRFSAERLKGVDSTLKIQPAKLEDSAVYLCASSFRDIAQETQYFGPGTRLLVL.

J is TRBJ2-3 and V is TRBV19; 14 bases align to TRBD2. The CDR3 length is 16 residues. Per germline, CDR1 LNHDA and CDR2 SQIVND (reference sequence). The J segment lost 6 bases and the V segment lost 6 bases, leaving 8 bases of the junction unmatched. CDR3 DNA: TGTGCCAGTAGCCCGACTAGCGGGAGGGCTCTGGATACGCAGTATTTT. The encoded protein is CASSPTSGRALDTQYF.

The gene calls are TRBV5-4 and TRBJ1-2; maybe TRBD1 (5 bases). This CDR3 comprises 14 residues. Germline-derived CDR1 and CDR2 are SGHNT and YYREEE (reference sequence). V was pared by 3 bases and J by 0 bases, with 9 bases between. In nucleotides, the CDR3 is TGTGCCAGCAGCTGGGCCAGGGCTAACTATGGCTACACCTTC. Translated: CASSWARANYGYTF.

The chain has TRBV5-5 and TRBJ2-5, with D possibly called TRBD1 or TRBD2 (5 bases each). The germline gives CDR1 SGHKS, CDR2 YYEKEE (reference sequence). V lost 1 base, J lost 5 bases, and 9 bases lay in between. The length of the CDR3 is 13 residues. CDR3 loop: CASSLSGSETQYF. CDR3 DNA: TGTGCCAGCAGCTTGTCAGGGAGCGAGACCCAGTACTTC.

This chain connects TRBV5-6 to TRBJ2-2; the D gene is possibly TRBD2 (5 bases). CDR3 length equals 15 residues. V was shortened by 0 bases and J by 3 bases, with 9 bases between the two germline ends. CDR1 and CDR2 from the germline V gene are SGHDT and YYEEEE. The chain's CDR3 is CASSLVGRDTGELFF. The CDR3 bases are TGTGCCAGCAGCTTGGTAGGGAGAGACACCGGGGAGCTGTTTTTT. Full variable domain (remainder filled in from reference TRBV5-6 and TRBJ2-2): DAGVTQSPTHLIKTRGQQVTLRCSPKSGHDTVSWYQQALGQGPQFIFQYYEEEERQRGNFPDRFSGHQFPNYSSELNVNALLLGDSALYLCASSLVGRDTGELFFGEGSRLTVL.

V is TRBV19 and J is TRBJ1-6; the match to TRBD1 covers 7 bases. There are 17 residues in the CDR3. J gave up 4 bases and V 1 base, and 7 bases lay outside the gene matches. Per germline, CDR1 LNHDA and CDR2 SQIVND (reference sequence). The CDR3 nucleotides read TGTGCCAGTAGTATAGCGGCCAGGACAGGATATAATTCACCCCTCCACTTT. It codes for CASSIAARTGYNSPLHF.

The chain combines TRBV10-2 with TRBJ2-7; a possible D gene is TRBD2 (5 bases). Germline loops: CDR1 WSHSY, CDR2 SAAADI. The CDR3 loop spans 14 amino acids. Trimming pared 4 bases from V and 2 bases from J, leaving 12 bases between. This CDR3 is CASSGEKGPYEQYF. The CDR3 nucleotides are TGCGCCAGCAGTGGGGAGAAGGGTCCCTACGAGCAGTACTTC.

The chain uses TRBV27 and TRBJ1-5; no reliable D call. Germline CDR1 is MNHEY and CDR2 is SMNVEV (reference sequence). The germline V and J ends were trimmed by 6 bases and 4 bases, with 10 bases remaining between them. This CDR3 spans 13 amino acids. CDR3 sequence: CASSPIENQPQHF. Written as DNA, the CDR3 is TGTGCCAGCAGCCCCATCGAAAATCAGCCCCAGCATTTT.

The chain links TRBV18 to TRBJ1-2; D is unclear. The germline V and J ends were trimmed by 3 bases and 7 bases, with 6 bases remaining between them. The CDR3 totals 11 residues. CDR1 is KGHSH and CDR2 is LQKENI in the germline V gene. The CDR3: CASSPRSGYTF. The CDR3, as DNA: TGTGCCAGCTCACCGCGGAGTGGCTACACCTTC.

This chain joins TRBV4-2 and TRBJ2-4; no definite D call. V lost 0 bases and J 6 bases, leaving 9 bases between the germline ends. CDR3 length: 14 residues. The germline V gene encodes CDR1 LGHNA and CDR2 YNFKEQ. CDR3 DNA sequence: TGTGCCAGCAGCCAAGATCACCAGCGAAACATTCAGTACTTC. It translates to CASSQDHQRNIQYF.

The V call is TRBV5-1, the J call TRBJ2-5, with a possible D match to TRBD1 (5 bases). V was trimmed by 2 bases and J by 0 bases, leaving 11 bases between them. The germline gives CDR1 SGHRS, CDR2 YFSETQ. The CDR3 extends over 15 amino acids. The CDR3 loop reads CASSFSTGYQETQYF. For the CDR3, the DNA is TGCGCCAGCAGCTTTTCCACAGGCTACCAAGAGACCCAGTACTTC.

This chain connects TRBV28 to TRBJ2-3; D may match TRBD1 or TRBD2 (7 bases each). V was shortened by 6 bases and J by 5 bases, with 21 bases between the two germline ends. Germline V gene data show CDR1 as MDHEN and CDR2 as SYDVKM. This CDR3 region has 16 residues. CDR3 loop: CASRGGQGVLRDTQYF. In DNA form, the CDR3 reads TGTGCCAGCAGGGGGGGGCAGGGGGTTCTGCGAGATACGCAGTATTTT.

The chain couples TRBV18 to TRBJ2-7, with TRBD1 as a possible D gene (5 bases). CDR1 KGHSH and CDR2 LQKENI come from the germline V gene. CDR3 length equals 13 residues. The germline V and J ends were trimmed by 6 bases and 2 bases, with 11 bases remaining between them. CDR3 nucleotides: TGTGCCAGCTCGGTCGGACATGCCTACGAGCAGTACTTC. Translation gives CASSVGHAYEQYF.

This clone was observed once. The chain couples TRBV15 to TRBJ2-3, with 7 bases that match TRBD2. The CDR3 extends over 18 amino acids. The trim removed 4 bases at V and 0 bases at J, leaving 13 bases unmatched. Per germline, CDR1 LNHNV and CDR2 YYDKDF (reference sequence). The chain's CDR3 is CATSTAGASGASTDTQYF. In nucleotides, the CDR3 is TGTGCCACCAGCACCGCCGGGGCTAGCGGAGCTAGCACAGATACGCAGTATTTT.

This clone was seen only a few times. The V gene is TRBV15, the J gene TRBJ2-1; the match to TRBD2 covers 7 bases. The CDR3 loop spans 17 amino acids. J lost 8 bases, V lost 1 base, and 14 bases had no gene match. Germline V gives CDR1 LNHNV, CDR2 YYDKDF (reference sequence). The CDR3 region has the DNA TGTGCCACCAGCAGAGCGGCTTCTAGCGGTAACAGCCATGAGCAGTTCTTC. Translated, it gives CATSRAASSGNSHEQFF.

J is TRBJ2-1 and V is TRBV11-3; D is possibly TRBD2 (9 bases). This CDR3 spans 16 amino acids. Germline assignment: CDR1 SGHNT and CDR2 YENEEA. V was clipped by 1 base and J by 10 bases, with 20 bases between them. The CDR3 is CASSLGASGTGEEQFF. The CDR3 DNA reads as TGTGCCAGCAGCTTAGGGGCTAGCGGGACAGGCGAAGAGCAGTTCTTC.